This paragraph reports one T cell receptor (beta chain). This entry comes from a study of shared clonotypes between healthy human individuals. Measured with immunoSEQ multiplex PCR; TCRdb has only the in-frame clones, and not every one. The sample shows about 510,000 clones, 60% to 85% of them seen only once. Per germline, CDR1 SNHLY and CDR2 FYNNEI. The CDR3 loop spans 16 amino acids. Trimming pared 1 base from V and 3 bases from J, leaving 16 bases between. This chain connects TRBV2 to TRBJ2-7; D is undetermined. The sequence was obtained from a woman aged 40-49 years in good health. Some clones in this sample may be carry-over from other donors' samples. The material sequenced was PBMCs. The CDR3 loop is CASSEDMIRAHYEQYF. Written as DNA, the CDR3 is TGTGCCAGCAGTGAAGATATGATTCGAGCCCACTACGAGCAGTACTTC.